These 26 T cell receptor beta chains came from one sample sequenced in a study of blood T cell repertoires in COVID-19. Assay: immunoSEQ multiplex PCR; the TCRdb copy retains only in-frame clones and omits some. This sample has almost 500,000 clones, with roughly nine tenths found just once. Material for sequencing was PBMCs or T cells enriched from blood (not recorded which). The origin of the receptors is a woman aged 55-75 years who had recovered from COVID-19.

This chain uses TRBV5-1 with TRBJ1-1; D gene uncertain. Germline V CDR1 and CDR2: SGHRS, YFSETQ. Trimming cost V 0 bases and J 8 bases, with 11 bases left between them. The CDR3 is made up of 13 amino acids. The CDR3 region is CASSLGTAGEAFF. The CDR3 DNA is TGCGCCAGCAGCTTGGGAACGGCAGGCGAAGCTTTCTTT. The whole variable domain, filled in from reference TRBV5-1 and TRBJ1-1, reads KAGVTQTPRYLIKTRGQQVTLSCSPISGHRSVSWYQQTPGQGLQFLFEYFSETQRNKGNFPGRFSGRQFSNSRSEMNVSTLELGDSALYLCASSLGTAGEAFFGQGTRLTVV.

The chain is built from TRBV12-3 or TRBV12-4 and TRBJ1-3; the D is unclear. This CDR3 comprises 13 residues. V gave up 8 bases and J gave up 0 bases, with 8 bases separating them. The CDR3 nucleotides are TGTGCCAGCGTACTCCCCTCTGGAAACACCATATATTTT. Its protein product is CASVLPSGNTIYF.

The chain uses TRBV6-2 or TRBV6-3 and TRBJ1-5, with D possibly matching TRBD1 (5 bases). The CDR3 is 17 residues long. V was shortened by 2 bases and J by 0 bases, with 14 bases between the two germline ends. Per germline, CDR1 MNHEY and CDR2 SVGEGT. The CDR3 nucleotides are TGTGCCAGCAGTTACGTCGGTGGGCAGGGTAGCAATCAGCCCCAGCATTTT. Amino acids: CASSYVGGQGSNQPQHF.

This sequence joins TRBV7-6 and TRBJ2-5; a possible D gene is TRBD2 (5 bases). V lost 1 base and J 2 bases, leaving 11 bases between the germline ends. The germline V gene has CDR1 SGHVS and CDR2 FNYEAQ. This CDR3 is 15 amino acids long. CDR3 in DNA: TGTGCCAGCAGCTTAGGTGGAGGAGCACAAGAGACCCAGTACTTC. It yields the protein CASSLGGGAQETQYF.

This clone was observed a single time. The chain recombines TRBV6-6 with TRBJ1-2; D is undetermined. Germline loops: CDR1 MNHNY, CDR2 SVGAGI (reference sequence). V lost 5 bases and J 5 bases, leaving 9 bases between the germline ends. The CDR3 contains 12 residues. The CDR3 loop is CASSGSSYGYTF. The CDR3 DNA follows: TGTGCCAGCAGTGGGAGTTCTTATGGCTACACCTTC.

The chain links TRBV3-1 (or the pseudogene TRBV3-2) to TRBJ1-3; D is unresolved. V lost 1 base and J 0 bases, leaving 10 bases between the germline ends. CDR3 size: 16 residues. Germline V gene lookup returns CDR1 LGHDT and CDR2 YNNKEL (reference sequence). CDR3: CASSQVNGVSGNTIYF. In nucleotides, the CDR3 is TGTGCCAGCAGCCAAGTAAACGGAGTCTCTGGAAACACCATATATTTT.

This chain connects TRBV7-9 to TRBJ2-7, with D tentatively TRBD2 (6 bases). This CDR3 is built from 13 residues. CDR1 is SEHNR, CDR2 FQNEAQ, per germline (reference sequence). Trimming took off 5 bases at V and 9 bases at J, with 17 bases between the two ends. CDR3 amino acids: CASSPTGEGGQYF. CDR3 bases: TGTGCCAGCAGCCCCACCGGCGAGGGAGGGCAGTACTTC.

The CDR3 reads CASSITGLNTEAFF. The DNA for the CDR3 is TGTGCCAGTAGTATAACCGGGTTGAACACTGAAGCTTTCTTT. The genes are TRBV19 and TRBJ1-1; D not resolved. This CDR3 comprises 14 residues. Trimming left V 2 bases short and J 0 bases short, with 7 bases between. The germline CDR1 and CDR2 sequences are LNHDA and SQIVND (reference sequence).

The chain carries TRBV19 and TRBJ2-1; 9 bases map to TRBD1. The length of the CDR3 is 15 residues. Trimming removed 5 bases from V and 4 bases from J; junction bases left unmatched: 6. Looked up from germline, CDR1 is LNHDA and CDR2 is SQIVND (reference sequence). The CDR3 sequence is CASSDRDRVYNEQFF. As DNA, the CDR3 is TGTGCCAGTAGTGACCGGGACAGGGTATACAATGAGCAGTTCTTC. Variable domain in full (rest from reference TRBV19 and TRBJ2-1): DGGITQSPKYLFRKEGQNVTLSCEQNLNHDAMYWYRQDPGQGLRLIYYSQIVNDFQKGDIAEGYSVSREKKESFPLTVTSAQKNPTAFYLCASSDRDRVYNEQFFGPGTRLTVL.

The chain recombines TRBV30 with TRBJ2-7, with TRBD1 identical over 8 bases. The CDR3 consists of 13 residues. CDR1 and CDR2 from the germline V gene are GTSNPN and SVGIG (reference sequence). J gave up 6 bases and V 7 bases, and 11 bases lay outside the gene matches. The CDR3 sequence is CASATGVDVEQYF. The CDR3 DNA reads TGTGCCTCCGCGACAGGGGTGGATGTCGAGCAGTACTTC.

The chain employs TRBV30 and TRBJ1-3; TRBD1 agrees at 10 bases. Germline lookup yields CDR1 GTSNPN and CDR2 SVGIG (reference sequence). Losses at the gene ends were 2 bases for V and 3 bases for J; bases not matched to a gene: 4. The CDR3 is made up of 15 amino acids. This CDR3 is CAWSYRDRGGNTIYF. In nucleotides, the CDR3 is TGTGCCTGGAGTTACCGGGACAGGGGTGGAAACACCATATATTTT.

V is TRBV9 and J is TRBJ2-1; 12 bases fit TRBD2. CDR3 length: 15 residues. In germline, CDR1 is SGDLS, CDR2 YYNGEE. The V segment lost 4 bases and the J segment 10 bases; nucleotides outside the gene matches: 9. CDR3 DNA sequence: TGTGCCAGCAGCTCTTCTAGCGGGGGGGCCAGGGAGCAGTTCTTC. Protein sequence: CASSSSSGGAREQFF.

The CDR3 loop reads CASSEDRSSYNEQFF. In DNA form, the CDR3 reads TGTGCCAGCAGTGAAGACAGGAGCTCCTACAATGAGCAGTTCTTC. The chain recombines TRBV2 with TRBJ2-1, with a possible D match to TRBD1 (5 bases). Germline loops: CDR1 SNHLY, CDR2 FYNNEI. CDR3 length: 15 amino acids. With 1 base removed from V and 0 bases from J, the gap between germline ends came to 7 bases. The full variable domain, its missing parts supplied by reference TRBV2 and TRBJ2-1, is EPEVTQTPSHQVTQMGQEVILRCVPISNHLYFYWYRQILGQKVEFLVSFYNNEISEKSEIFDDQFSVERPDGSNFTLKIRSTKLEDSAMYFCASSEDRSSYNEQFFGPGTRLTVL.

The V call is TRBV18, the J call TRBJ2-4, with 8 bases matching TRBD2. J gave up 0 bases and V 2 bases, and 3 bases lay outside the gene matches. Looked up from germline, CDR1 is KGHSH and CDR2 is LQKENI. This CDR3 has 16 residues. The CDR3 spells CASSPERGPAKNIQYF. Written as DNA, the CDR3 is TGTGCCAGCTCACCAGAGCGGGGGCCAGCCAAAAACATTCAGTACTTC.

V usage is TRBV2 and J usage is TRBJ1-1, with a possible D match to TRBD1 (6 bases). Trimming took off 3 bases at V and 5 bases at J, with 19 bases between the two ends. CDR1 and CDR2 (germline): SNHLY, FYNNEI. The CDR3 has 16 amino acids. The CDR3 region is CASSDILGRGTTEAFF. The CDR3 DNA is TGTGCCAGCAGTGATATCTTGGGCAGGGGAACGACTGAAGCTTTCTTT.

This rearrangement joins TRBV6-5 to TRBJ1-3; maybe TRBD1 (5 bases). Germline assignment: CDR1 MNHEY and CDR2 SVGAGI. Between the trimmed V and J ends, which lost 5 bases and 3 bases, there was a span of 11 bases. This CDR3 spans 14 amino acids. The CDR3 nucleotides read TGTGCCAGCAGTCCCGGGACTCTTGGAAACACCATATATTTT. This encodes CASSPGTLGNTIYF.

The chain carries TRBV7-8 and TRBJ1-1, with D uncertain. The CDR3 is 14 amino acids. Germline-derived CDR1 and CDR2 are SGHVS and FQNEAQ. The ends were cut back, 5 bases at V and 1 base at J, with 11 bases in the middle. This CDR3 reads CASSRAGGNTEAFF. For the CDR3, the DNA is TGTGCCAGCAGCCGGGCGGGAGGGAACACTGAAGCTTTCTTT.

The chain has TRBV4-1 and TRBJ2-1; 12 bases agree with TRBD2. Germline loops: CDR1 MGHRA, CDR2 YSYEKL. The CDR3 contains 16 residues. V lost 2 bases, J lost 6 bases, and 5 bases stayed unmatched. DNA for the CDR3: TGCGCCAGCAGCCAATTCGGACTAGCGGGGACCAATGAGCAGTTCTTC. It is translated as CASSQFGLAGTNEQFF.

This chain uses TRBV28 with TRBJ1-5; 9 bases fit TRBD1. CDR1 and CDR2 from the germline V gene are MDHEN and SYDVKM. The CDR3 is 17 residues long. Unmatched junction bases numbered 12, after V lost 5 bases and J lost 4 bases. In DNA, the CDR3 is TGTGCCAGCAGTGGAACAGGGGGCCTAGACGGGAATCAGCCCCAGCATTTT. This gives the protein CASSGTGGLDGNQPQHF.

This chain connects TRBV3-1 (or the pseudogene TRBV3-2) to TRBJ2-2, with TRBD2 identical over 13 bases. The CDR3 length is 17 residues. Germline CDR1 and CDR2: LGHDT and YNNKEL (reference sequence). Germline trimming cut 4 bases from V and 6 bases from J; bases unmatched to any gene: 8. The CDR3 DNA follows: TGTGCCAGCAGCCTCCACAAACTAGCGGGGGGGCCCGGGGAGCTGTTTTTT. Its protein is CASSLHKLAGGPGELFF.

The J gene is TRBJ2-5, the V gene TRBV4-1, with D possibly matching TRBD2 (5 bases). The CDR3 length is 15 residues. Between the trimmed V and J ends, which lost 1 base and 3 bases, there was a span of 12 bases. Germline CDR1 and CDR2: MGHRA and YSYEKL. In nucleotides, the CDR3 is TGCGCCAGCAGCCAAGTTAGGACTGTGAAAGAGACCCAGTACTTC. This gives the protein CASSQVRTVKETQYF.

The chain joins TRBV24-1 to TRBJ2-1; 15 bases align to TRBD2. In germline, CDR1 is KGHDR, CDR2 SFDVKD. J was trimmed by 8 bases and V by 3 bases; bases with no gene match: 4. This CDR3 comprises 16 residues. For the CDR3, the DNA is TGTGCCACCAGTGATCAGGGACTAGCGGGGGGTTATGAGCAGTTCTTC. Its protein product is CATSDQGLAGGYEQFF.

The CDR3 nucleotides are TGCAGTGCTAGTAAGGGGGATCAGCCCCAGCATTTT. It is translated as CSASKGDQPQHF. V and J are TRBV20-1 and TRBJ1-5; a weak D match, TRBD1 (6 bases). Trimming stripped 3 bases from V and 5 bases from J, with 8 bases between. In germline, CDR1 is DFQATT, CDR2 SNEGSKA (reference sequence). The CDR3 is 12 residues long.

As DNA, the CDR3 is TGTGCCAGCAGCCCACCCCTACCGGGACAGGGAACCTACGAGCAGTACGTC. It yields the protein CASSPPLPGQGTYEQYV. The V call is TRBV11-3, the J call TRBJ2-7; 9 bases agree with TRBD1. This CDR3 is built from 17 residues. From germline, CDR1 is SGHNT and CDR2 YENEEA. J lost 2 bases, V lost 5 bases, and 13 bases had no gene match.

The chain carries TRBV27 and TRBJ2-2, with 8 bases fitting TRBD2. Losses at the gene ends were 2 bases for V and 4 bases for J; bases not matched to a gene: 3. The CDR3 contains 15 residues. Germline CDR1 reads MNHEY; CDR2 reads SMNVEV (reference sequence). The CDR3 sequence: CASSLGTSPTGELFF. The CDR3 DNA follows: TGTGCCAGCAGTTTAGGGACTAGTCCCACCGGGGAGCTGTTTTTT.

V is TRBV14 and J is TRBJ2-1; D is unresolved. With 4 bases removed from V and 3 bases from J, the gap between germline ends came to 16 bases. Germline CDR1 reads SGHDN; CDR2 reads FVKESK. The CDR3 consists of 16 residues. The CDR3 region has the DNA TGTGCCAGCAGCCGCCAAACAGATACCTACTACAATGAGCAGTTCTTC. Its protein is CASSRQTDTYYNEQFF.